This T cell receptor beta chain is drawn from a study of response to subunit inactivated influenza vaccine. The germline CDR1 and CDR2 sequences are MNHNS and SASEGT. With 1 base clipped from V and 5 bases from J, the junction kept 8 bases outside the gene matches. The CDR3 extends over 16 amino acids. This clonotype was observed a few times. TCRdb reanalysed the RT-PCR reads using MiXCR and keeps one entry per CDR3 protein. The table records fewer than 700,000 distinct CDR3 sequences, 10% to 15% of them present only once. Sequencing used PBMCs from blood, obtained roughly 46 days after vaccination. The rearrangement joins TRBV6-1 to TRBJ2-5, with 9 bases identical to TRBD2. The receptor comes from a man aged 50-60 years who received an inactivated influenza vaccine. The CDR3 sequence is CASSEGLLAGAETQYF. CDR3 sequence (DNA): TGTGCCAGCAGTGAAGGCCTATTAGCGGGGGCGGAGACCCAGTACTTC.